This is a list of T cell receptor beta chains from one sample in a study of blood T cells in healthy people across ages. In TCRdb, the 5' RACE reads were re-called with MiXCR into one record per CDR3 protein. This sample carries around 940,000 distinct CDR3 sequences, 45% to 60% of them seen once, and the ten largest clones take around 21%. Material: blood. The source of these receptors is a woman aged 60 to 75 in good health. The CDR3 runs from the conserved cysteine through the conserved F or W. A D gene is named only where the DNA matches it firmly. Not every row has a clone size; where given, it reads once, few, many or a size class.

j_call: TRBJ1-5
d_call: .
v_call: TRBV12-3/TRBV12-4
clone_size: many
cdr3_length: 12
cdr3_nt: TGTGCCAGCAGTTTGGCCAATCAGCCCCAGCATTTT
cdr3_aa: CASSLANQPQHF

j_call: TRBJ2-7
d_call: TRBD1
v_call: TRBV14
clone_size: .
cdr3_length: 16
cdr3_nt: TGTGCCAGCAGCCATGGGACAGGGGGCAGTAGTTACGAGCAGTACTTC
cdr3_aa: CASSHGTGGSSYEQYF

j_call: TRBJ2-4
d_call: TRBD1
v_call: TRBV11-3
clone_size: .
cdr3_length: 13
cdr3_nt: TGTGCCAGCAGTACCGACAGGGGACACATTCAGTACTTC
cdr3_aa: CASSTDRGHIQYF

j_call: TRBJ2-7
d_call: TRBD1
v_call: TRBV29-1
clone_size: .
cdr3_length: 15
cdr3_nt: TGCAGCGCGGGACAGCCCGGGACAGGCGGCCACGAGCAGTACTTC
cdr3_aa: CSAGQPGTGGHEQYF

j_call: TRBJ2-3
d_call: .
v_call: TRBV28
clone_size: .
cdr3_length: 17
cdr3_nt: TGTGCCAGCAGTTTCCCCGCCAAACTAGCAGGCACAGATACGCAGTATTTT
cdr3_aa: CASSFPAKLAGTDTQYF

j_call: TRBJ2-3
d_call: .
v_call: TRBV29-1
clone_size: .
cdr3_length: 10
cdr3_nt: TGCGGCGTTGGGGATAATACGCAGTATTTT
cdr3_aa: CGVGDNTQYF

j_call: TRBJ2-7
d_call: TRBD2
v_call: TRBV2
clone_size: few
cdr3_length: 16
cdr3_nt: TGTGCCAGCAGTGTCGGACTAGCGGGAGTCGGTGACGAGCAGTACTTC
cdr3_aa: CASSVGLAGVGDEQYF

j_call: TRBJ2-1
d_call: .
v_call: TRBV21-1
clone_size: .
cdr3_length: 17
cdr3_nt: TGTGCCAGCAGCGATGGGGAGGGCCAGGTTGGGTCCAATGAGCAGTTCTTC
cdr3_aa: CASSDGEGQVGSNEQFF

j_call: TRBJ1-2
d_call: .
v_call: TRBV29-1
clone_size: .
cdr3_length: 11
cdr3_nt: TGCAGCGTTGAAGACCGGGTCGGCTACACCTTC
cdr3_aa: CSVEDRVGYTF

j_call: TRBJ1-6
d_call: .
v_call: TRBV27
clone_size: .
cdr3_length: 13
cdr3_nt: TGTGCCAGCAGTTTTCAGGAGTATTCACCCCTCCACTTT
cdr3_aa: CASSFQEYSPLHF

j_call: TRBJ2-1
d_call: TRBD2
v_call: TRBV4-3
clone_size: few
cdr3_length: 18
cdr3_nt: TGCGCCAGCAGCCAAGTGGGTGCTAGCGGGAAGTTTTACAATGAGCAGTTCTTC
cdr3_aa: CASSQVGASGKFYNEQFF

j_call: TRBJ2-7
d_call: .
v_call: TRBV20-1
clone_size: .
cdr3_length: 13
cdr3_nt: TGCAGTGCTAGAGATCGATGGGCTGGCGAGCAGTACTTC
cdr3_aa: CSARDRWAGEQYF

j_call: TRBJ2-7
d_call: .
v_call: TRBV5-1
clone_size: few
cdr3_length: 15
cdr3_nt: TGCGCCAGCAGCTTTGTTAGCGACCCACCCTACGAGCAGTACTTC
cdr3_aa: CASSFVSDPPYEQYF

j_call: TRBJ2-1
d_call: TRBD2
v_call: TRBV4-1
clone_size: .
cdr3_length: 16
cdr3_nt: TGCGCCAGCAGCCAAAGTCTAGCGGGAGGTTACAATGAGCAGTTCTTC
cdr3_aa: CASSQSLAGGYNEQFF

j_call: TRBJ1-2
d_call: .
v_call: TRBV20-1
clone_size: .
cdr3_length: 10
cdr3_nt: TGCAGTGCTAGTTCTGGTGGCTACACCTTC
cdr3_aa: CSASSGGYTF

j_call: TRBJ2-3
d_call: .
v_call: TRBV27
clone_size: once
cdr3_length: 13
cdr3_nt: TGTGCCAGCAGTTTTAAGTCCACAGATACGCAGTATTTT
cdr3_aa: CASSFKSTDTQYF

j_call: TRBJ2-5
d_call: .
v_call: TRBV12-3/TRBV12-4
clone_size: .
cdr3_length: 15
cdr3_nt: TGTGCCAGCAGTCAAGACCCCCGAACGGGGGAGACCCAGTACTTC
cdr3_aa: CASSQDPRTGETQYF

j_call: TRBJ2-7
d_call: .
v_call: TRBV11-2
clone_size: .
cdr3_length: 16
cdr3_nt: TGTGCCGGCAGCCCTCGACTGGGGCGCGTCCCTGGCGAGCAGTACTTC
cdr3_aa: CAGSPRLGRVPGEQYF

j_call: TRBJ2-2
d_call: TRBD2
v_call: TRBV5-1
clone_size: .
cdr3_length: 17
cdr3_nt: TGCGCCAGCAGCCTCGCGGAAGTAGCGGGACACACCGGGGAGCTGTTTTTT
cdr3_aa: CASSLAEVAGHTGELFF

j_call: TRBJ1-1
d_call: .
v_call: TRBV29-1
clone_size: .
cdr3_length: 11
cdr3_nt: TGCAGCGGTGAAAGGGGGAACGAAGCTTTCTTT
cdr3_aa: CSGERGNEAFF

j_call: TRBJ2-5
d_call: .
v_call: TRBV24-1
clone_size: .
cdr3_length: 16
cdr3_nt: TGTGCCACCAGTGACCGGGACACCTACCTCCAAGAGACCCAGTACTTC
cdr3_aa: CATSDRDTYLQETQYF

j_call: TRBJ2-1
d_call: TRBD2
v_call: TRBV2
clone_size: .
cdr3_length: 14
cdr3_nt: TGTGCCAGCAGTGATCAACTAGCGGCCAATGAGCAGTTCTTC
cdr3_aa: CASSDQLAANEQFF

j_call: TRBJ2-4
d_call: .
v_call: TRBV28
clone_size: once
cdr3_length: 15
cdr3_nt: TGTGCCAGCAGCCCCCCTCGTGCCACGGGAAACATTCAGTACTTC
cdr3_aa: CASSPPRATGNIQYF

j_call: TRBJ2-4
d_call: .
v_call: TRBV29-1
clone_size: .
cdr3_length: 14
cdr3_nt: TGCAGCGTTGAATTCAGGGGGGCCCAAAACATTCAGTACTTC
cdr3_aa: CSVEFRGAQNIQYF

j_call: TRBJ1-1
d_call: .
v_call: TRBV25-1
clone_size: few
cdr3_length: 13
cdr3_nt: TGTGCCAGCAGTGAATATCGGTACACTGAAGCTTTCTTT
cdr3_aa: CASSEYRYTEAFF

j_call: TRBJ2-7
d_call: .
v_call: TRBV7-2
clone_size: .
cdr3_length: 15
cdr3_nt: TGTGCCAGCAGCTTAGATCCGGGTATCGCCTACGAGCAGTACTTC
cdr3_aa: CASSLDPGIAYEQYF

j_call: TRBJ2-3
d_call: TRBD2
v_call: TRBV20-1
clone_size: .
cdr3_length: 13
cdr3_nt: TGCAGTGCTAGCGGGAGGATTGAAGATACGCAGTATTTT
cdr3_aa: CSASGRIEDTQYF

j_call: TRBJ2-5
d_call: .
v_call: TRBV18
clone_size: many
cdr3_length: 13
cdr3_nt: TGCGCCAGCAGCCCCTTGTCCCAAGAGACCCAGTACTTC
cdr3_aa: CASSPLSQETQYF

j_call: TRBJ2-7
d_call: .
v_call: TRBV5-6
clone_size: few
cdr3_length: 15
cdr3_nt: TGTGCCAGCAGGTCTTATGGGGGCGGCATCTACGAGCAGTACTTC
cdr3_aa: CASRSYGGGIYEQYF

j_call: TRBJ1-1
d_call: .
v_call: TRBV15
clone_size: .
cdr3_length: 13
cdr3_nt: TGTGCCACCAGCGTCACACCCAACACTGAAGCTTTCTTT
cdr3_aa: CATSVTPNTEAFF

j_call: TRBJ1-1
d_call: .
v_call: TRBV28
clone_size: once
cdr3_length: 14
cdr3_nt: TGTGCCAGCAGTTTATTCGTGTCAGACACTGAAGCTTTCTTT
cdr3_aa: CASSLFVSDTEAFF

j_call: TRBJ1-6
d_call: TRBD1
v_call: TRBV29-1
clone_size: few
cdr3_length: 14
cdr3_nt: TGCAGCGTTGGGGACAGGGGGAATGCTTCACCCCTCCACTTT
cdr3_aa: CSVGDRGNASPLHF

j_call: TRBJ2-5
d_call: TRBD2
v_call: TRBV15
clone_size: .
cdr3_length: 15
cdr3_nt: TGTGCCACCAGCAGAGACCGGTCTAGCGGAGAGACCCAGTACTTC
cdr3_aa: CATSRDRSSGETQYF

j_call: TRBJ1-2
d_call: .
v_call: TRBV9
clone_size: .
cdr3_length: 14
cdr3_nt: TGTGCCAGCAGCGTAGGCCCCCATGCGGAAGGCTACACCTTC
cdr3_aa: CASSVGPHAEGYTF

j_call: TRBJ2-3
d_call: .
v_call: TRBV7-9
clone_size: few
cdr3_length: 17
cdr3_nt: TGTGCCAGCAGCTTAGCCAACAACTTTCCTAGCACAGATACGCAGTATTTT
cdr3_aa: CASSLANNFPSTDTQYF

j_call: TRBJ2-7
d_call: .
v_call: TRBV3-1
clone_size: few
cdr3_length: 15
cdr3_nt: TGTGCCAGCAGCCAACGGATTTTTCTACCCTACGAGCAGTACTTC
cdr3_aa: CASSQRIFLPYEQYF

j_call: TRBJ2-4
d_call: .
v_call: TRBV5-1
clone_size: .
cdr3_length: 15
cdr3_nt: TGCGCCAGCAGCCATGCTGCACGAGCTCCAGCCATTCAGTACTTC
cdr3_aa: CASSHAARAPAIQYF

j_call: TRBJ2-7
d_call: TRBD2
v_call: TRBV7-9
clone_size: few
cdr3_length: 16
cdr3_nt: TGTGCCAGCAGCTTAGATCTGGGGGGGAAGGCCTACGAGCAGTACTTC
cdr3_aa: CASSLDLGGKAYEQYF

j_call: TRBJ2-1
d_call: .
v_call: TRBV12-3/TRBV12-4
clone_size: .
cdr3_length: 14
cdr3_nt: TGTGCCAGCAGTTTAAGCGCGATCTACAATGAGCAGTTCTTC
cdr3_aa: CASSLSAIYNEQFF

j_call: TRBJ2-7
d_call: TRBD2
v_call: TRBV4-1
clone_size: few
cdr3_length: 15
cdr3_nt: TGCGCCAGCAGGGAACAGCGGGATCCCTCCGGGGCCCAGTACTTC
cdr3_aa: CASREQRDPSGAQYF

j_call: TRBJ2-7
d_call: .
v_call: TRBV18
clone_size: few
cdr3_length: 14
cdr3_nt: TGTGCCAGCTCACCACCGAGCGCAGCTGGCGAGCAGTACTTC
cdr3_aa: CASSPPSAAGEQYF

j_call: TRBJ1-5
d_call: TRBD1
v_call: TRBV7-3
clone_size: .
cdr3_length: 16
cdr3_nt: TGTGCCAGCAGCCCCCAATACAGGGGTGGCAATCAGCCCCAGCATTTT
cdr3_aa: CASSPQYRGGNQPQHF